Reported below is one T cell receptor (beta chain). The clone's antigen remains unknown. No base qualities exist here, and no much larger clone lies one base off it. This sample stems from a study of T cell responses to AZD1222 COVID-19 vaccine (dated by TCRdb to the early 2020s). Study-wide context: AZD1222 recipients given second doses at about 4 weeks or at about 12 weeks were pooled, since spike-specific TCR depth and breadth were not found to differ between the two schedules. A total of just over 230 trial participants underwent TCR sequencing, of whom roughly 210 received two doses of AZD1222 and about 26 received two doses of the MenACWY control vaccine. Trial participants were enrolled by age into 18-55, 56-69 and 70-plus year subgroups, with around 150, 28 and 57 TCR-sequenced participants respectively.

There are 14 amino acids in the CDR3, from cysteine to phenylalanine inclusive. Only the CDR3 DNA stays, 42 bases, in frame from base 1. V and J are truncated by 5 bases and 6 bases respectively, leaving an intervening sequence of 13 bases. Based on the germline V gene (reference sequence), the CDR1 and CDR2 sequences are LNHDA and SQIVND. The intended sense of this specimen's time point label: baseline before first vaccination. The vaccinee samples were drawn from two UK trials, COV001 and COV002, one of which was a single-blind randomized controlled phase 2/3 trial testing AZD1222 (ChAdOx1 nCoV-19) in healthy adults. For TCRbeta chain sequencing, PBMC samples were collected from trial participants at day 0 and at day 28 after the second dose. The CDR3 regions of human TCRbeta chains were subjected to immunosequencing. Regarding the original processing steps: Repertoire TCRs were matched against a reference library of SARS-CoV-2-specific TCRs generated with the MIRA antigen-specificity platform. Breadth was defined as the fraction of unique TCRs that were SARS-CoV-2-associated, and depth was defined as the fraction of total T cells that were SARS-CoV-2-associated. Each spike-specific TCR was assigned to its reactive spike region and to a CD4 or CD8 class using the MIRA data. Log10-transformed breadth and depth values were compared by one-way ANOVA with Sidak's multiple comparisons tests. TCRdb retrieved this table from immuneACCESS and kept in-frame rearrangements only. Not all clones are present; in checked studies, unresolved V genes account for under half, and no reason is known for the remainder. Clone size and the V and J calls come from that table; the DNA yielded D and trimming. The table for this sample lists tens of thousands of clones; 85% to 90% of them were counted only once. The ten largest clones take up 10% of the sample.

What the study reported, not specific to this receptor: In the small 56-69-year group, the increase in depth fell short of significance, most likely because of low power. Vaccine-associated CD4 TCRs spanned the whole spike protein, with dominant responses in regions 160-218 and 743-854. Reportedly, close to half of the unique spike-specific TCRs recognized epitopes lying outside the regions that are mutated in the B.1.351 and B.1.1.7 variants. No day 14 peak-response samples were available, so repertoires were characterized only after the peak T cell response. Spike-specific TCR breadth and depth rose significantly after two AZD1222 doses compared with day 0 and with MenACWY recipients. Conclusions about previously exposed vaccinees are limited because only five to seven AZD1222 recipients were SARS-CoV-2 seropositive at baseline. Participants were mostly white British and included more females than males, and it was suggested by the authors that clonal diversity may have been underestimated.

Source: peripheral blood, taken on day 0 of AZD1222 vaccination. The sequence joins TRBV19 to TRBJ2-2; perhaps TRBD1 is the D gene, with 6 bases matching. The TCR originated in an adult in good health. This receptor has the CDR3 CASSAQNRAGELFF. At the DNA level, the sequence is TGTGCCAGTAGTGCCCAAAACAGGGCCGGGGAGCTGTTTTTT.